The 21 T cell receptor beta chains below come from one sample, sequenced in a study of patients and donors after allogeneic stem cell transplantation. TCRdb itself ran the RT-PCR reads through MiXCR, one entry per CDR3 protein. Seen here are about 210,000 distinct CDR3 sequences, around two fifths observed once, and the top ten hold around a tenth. The sample consisted of blood, either unsorted or a sorted T cell fraction (not recorded which). Receptors originate from a human donor who was either an allogeneic HSCT recipient or a stem cell or donor lymphocyte infusion donor (not recorded which). It is not recorded whose cells these are; they may come from a transplant donor.

V usage is TRBV6-5 and J usage is TRBJ1-2; 8 nucleotides align to TRBD1. In germline, CDR1 is MNHEY, CDR2 SVGAGI. V shed 6 bases and J 4 bases; nucleotides not matched to a gene: 10. CDR3 length: 15 amino acids. CDR3 in amino acids: CASRPTTGVSYGYTF. CDR3 bases: TGTGCCAGCAGGCCAACGACAGGGGTCAGCTATGGCTACACCTTC.

The gene calls are TRBV25-1 and TRBJ1-3; D possibly corresponds to TRBD1 (6 bases). Germline assignment: CDR1 MGHDK and CDR2 SYGVNS. Trimming removed 3 bases from V and 4 bases from J, with 16 bases in between. This CDR3 comprises 16 residues. DNA of the CDR3: TGTGCCAGCAGTGAGGGGGGGGCAGAGTACGGAAACACCATATATTTT. Translation: CASSEGGAEYGNTIYF. The whole variable domain, remainder taken from reference TRBV25-1 and TRBJ1-3, is EADIYQTPRYLVIGTGKKITLECSQTMGHDKMYWYQQDPGMELHLIHYSYGVNSTEKGDLSSESTVSRIRTEHFPLTLESARPSHTSQYLCASSEGGAEYGNTIYFGEGSWLTVV.

The CDR3 region is CASSPVEFPILWQYF. The CDR3 DNA follows: TGTGCCAGCAGCCCCGTAGAGTTTCCTATTCTTTGGCAGTACTTC. The rearrangement uses TRBV7-9 and TRBJ2-7; D call uncertain. The CDR3 has 15 amino acids. V was trimmed by 5 bases and J by 9 bases, leaving 23 bases between them. CDR1 SEHNR and CDR2 FQNEAQ come from the germline V gene (reference sequence). Full variable domain (outside the CDR3, taken from reference TRBV7-9 and TRBJ2-7): DTGVSQNPRHKITKRGQNVTFRCDPISEHNRLYWYRQTLGQGPEFLTYFQNEAQLEKSRLLSDRFSAERPKGSFSTLEIQRTEQGDSAMYLCASSPVEFPILWQYFGPGTRLTVT.

The chain uses TRBV11-2 and TRBJ2-2; D gene unclear. Germline CDR1 SGHAT, CDR2 FQNNGV. This CDR3 contains 12 residues. The V and J ends lost 4 bases and 3 bases respectively, with 3 bases between them. The CDR3 nucleotides read TGTGCCAGCAGCTCGTACACCGGGGAGCTGTTTTTT. It specifies CASSSYTGELFF.

The V call is TRBV9, the J call TRBJ2-2; 9 nucleotides match TRBD1. The trim removed 4 bases at V and 4 bases at J, leaving 8 bases unmatched. The CDR3 runs 16 residues. Germline assignment: CDR1 SGDLS and CDR2 YYNGEE. The DNA for the CDR3 is TGTGCCAGCAGCCAGAGGGGGACAGGGTCCACCGGGGAGCTGTTTTTT. Amino acids: CASSQRGTGSTGELFF.

The chain is built from TRBV2 and TRBJ1-1; 12 bases are shared with TRBD1. J lost 6 bases, V lost 7 bases, and 9 bases had no gene match. Germline loops: CDR1 SNHLY, CDR2 FYNNEI. The length of the CDR3 is 15 residues. The CDR3: CASTGTGGVLSEAFF. The CDR3 DNA reads as TGTGCCAGCACTGGGACAGGGGGCGTTCTATCTGAAGCTTTCTTT.

The chain uses TRBV5-6 and TRBJ2-5; D possibly uses TRBD1 or TRBD2 (5 bases each). Germline loops: CDR1 SGHDT, CDR2 YYEEEE. This CDR3 spans 12 amino acids. V was trimmed by 3 bases and J by 9 bases, leaving 12 bases between them. CDR3 DNA sequence: TGTGCCAGCAGCTCGGGACCTGGGGCCCAGTACTTC. Translation: CASSSGPGAQYF.

The V gene is TRBV12-3 or TRBV12-4, the J gene TRBJ1-2; D is ambiguous. V lost 4 bases, J lost 4 bases, and 16 bases lay in between. There are 15 residues in the CDR3. The CDR3 region is CASSSTPRRSYGYTF. CDR3 nucleotide sequence: TGTGCCAGCAGTTCGACGCCCCGCAGGAGCTATGGCTACACCTTC.

This clonotype was observed a handful of times. J is TRBJ1-1 and V is TRBV27; unclear D gene. Trimming removed 7 bases at V and 4 bases at J, with 19 bases between. The CDR3 covers 15 residues. Germline CDR1 MNHEY, CDR2 SMNVEV (reference sequence). The CDR3 region has the DNA TGTGCCAGCACCCAAGGTCCGGGATTAGGCACTGAAGCTTTCTTT. It codes for CASTQGPGLGTEAFF.

The chain is built from TRBV6-1 and TRBJ1-6; TRBD1 is a possible D gene (5 bases). The V end lost 3 bases, the J end lost 6 bases, and 15 bases lay between the germline ends. The CDR3 is 16 residues long. Germline CDR1 MNHNS, CDR2 SASEGT. The CDR3 DNA reads TGTGCCAGCAGTGACAGGGAGTATGCACGTAATTCACCCCTCCACTTT. It is translated as CASSDREYARNSPLHF.

This chain links TRBV5-1 with TRBJ2-1; a weak D match, TRBD2 (6 bases). The CDR3 consists of 16 residues. V lost 3 bases, J lost 0 bases, and 13 bases lay in between. Germline loops: CDR1 SGHRS, CDR2 YFSETQ. The CDR3 loop is CASSSSLASSYNEQFF. The CDR3 DNA reads as TGCGCCAGCAGCTCTTCACTAGCAAGCTCCTACAATGAGCAGTTCTTC.

This clonotype was seen more than once but under ten times. The chain combines TRBV18 with TRBJ2-2; 9 bases align to TRBD1. Germline V gene sequence: CDR1 KGHSH, CDR2 LQKENI. The J segment lost 0 bases and the V segment lost 3 bases, leaving 2 bases of the junction unmatched. The CDR3 sequence is 16 residues long. CDR3 region: CASSPGQGTNTGELFF. DNA of the CDR3: TGTGCCAGCTCACCCGGACAGGGGACGAACACCGGGGAGCTGTTTTTT.

The V call is TRBV27, the J call TRBJ1-4, with D possibly TRBD1 on 5 matching bases. V was clipped by 5 bases and J by 2 bases, with 15 bases between them. Germline V gene sequence: CDR1 MNHEY, CDR2 SMNVEV (reference sequence). The CDR3 contains 16 residues. The CDR3 sequence is CASSPLGGVTNEKLFF. Written as DNA, the CDR3 is TGTGCCAGCAGTCCCCTTGGAGGGGTGACTAATGAAAAACTGTTTTTT.

This clonotype was recorded only once. This chain connects TRBV7-3 to TRBJ1-3; 11 bases align to TRBD1. From germline, CDR1 is SGHTA and CDR2 FQGTGA. The V segment lost 5 bases and the J segment 4 bases; nucleotides outside the gene matches: 4. CDR3 length equals 15 residues. CDR3 sequence (DNA): TGTGCCAGCAGCACGGGACAGGGGGACGGAAACACCATATATTTT. Its translation: CASSTGQGDGNTIYF.

V gene TRBV7-8 combines with J gene TRBJ1-6; no reliable D call. This CDR3 spans 14 amino acids. Germline-derived CDR1 and CDR2 are SGHVS and FQNEAQ. V was pared by 0 bases and J by 9 bases, with 9 bases between. The CDR3 DNA reads TGTGCCAGCAGCTTAGCTCACAGTCGTTCACCCCTCCACTTT. Amino acid sequence: CASSLAHSRSPLHF.

The rearrangement uses TRBV21-1 and TRBJ2-1. TRBV21-1 is termed a pseudogene. The CDR3 spans 13 residues. The CDR3 loop is CASSKGGEGEQFF. CDR3 nucleotide sequence: TGTGCCAGCAGCAAAGGGGGTGAAGGAGAGCAGTTCTTC.

The J gene is TRBJ1-6, the V gene TRBV4-2; no clear D gene. CDR1 and CDR2 (germline): LGHNA, YNFKEQ. The germline V and J ends were trimmed by 3 bases and 7 bases, with 13 bases remaining between them. The CDR3 spans 15 residues. The CDR3 DNA reads TGTGCCAGCAGCCAGGTGGTCAGCATGAATTCACCCCTCCACTTT. It codes for CASSQVVSMNSPLHF.

The rearrangement joins TRBV5-1 to TRBJ2-5; 9 nucleotides match TRBD1. This CDR3 has 14 residues. V lost 9 bases, J lost 4 bases, and 10 bases stayed unmatched. From germline, CDR1 is SGHRS and CDR2 YFSETQ. This CDR3 is CANETGGSRETQYF. In DNA form, the CDR3 reads TGCGCCAACGAGACAGGGGGAAGTAGAGAGACCCAGTACTTC.

This clonotype was picked up a small number of times. The V call is TRBV10-3, the J call TRBJ2-6; the match to TRBD1 covers 8 bases. The V and J ends lost 7 bases and 3 bases, in that order; junction bases with no gene match: 5. From germline, CDR1 is ENHRY and CDR2 SYGVKD. The CDR3 has 15 residues. The CDR3 is CAINKDRGGANVLTF. DNA of the CDR3: TGTGCCATCAACAAAGACAGGGGTGGGGCCAACGTCCTGACTTTC.

V usage is TRBV12-3 or TRBV12-4 and J usage is TRBJ1-1, with D unclear. V lost 3 bases to trimming and J lost 1 base, with 9 bases between them. The CDR3 totals 14 residues. CDR3 region: CASSLFSENTEAFF. As DNA, the CDR3 is TGTGCCAGCAGTTTGTTTTCGGAGAACACTGAAGCTTTCTTT.

V gene TRBV12-3 or TRBV12-4 combines with J gene TRBJ2-2; D is possibly TRBD2 (5 bases). This CDR3 has 16 residues. The germline V and J ends were trimmed by 7 bases and 4 bases, with 19 bases remaining between them. The chain's CDR3 is CASTIEWRVVTGELFF. DNA for the CDR3: TGTGCCAGCACCATAGAGTGGCGGGTTGTCACCGGGGAGCTGTTTTTT.